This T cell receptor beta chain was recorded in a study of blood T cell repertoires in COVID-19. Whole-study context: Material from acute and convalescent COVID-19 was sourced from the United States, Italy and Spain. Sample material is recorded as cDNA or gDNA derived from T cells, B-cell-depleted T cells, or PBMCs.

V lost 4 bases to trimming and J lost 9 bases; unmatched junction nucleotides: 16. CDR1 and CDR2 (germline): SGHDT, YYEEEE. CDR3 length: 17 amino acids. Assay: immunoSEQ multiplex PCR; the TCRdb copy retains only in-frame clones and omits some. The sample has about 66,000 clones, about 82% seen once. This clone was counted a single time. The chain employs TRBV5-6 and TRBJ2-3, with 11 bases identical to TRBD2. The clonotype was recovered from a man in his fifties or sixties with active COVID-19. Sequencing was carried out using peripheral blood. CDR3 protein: CASSRSLGLAGGETQYF. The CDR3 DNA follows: TGTGCCAGCAGCCGATCGTTGGGGCTAGCGGGGGGTGAGACGCAGTATTTT.